Each of the 18 T cell receptor beta chains below was sequenced from the same sample in a study of CD8 T cells in ankylosing spondylitis. Study-wide results and limits: Roughly eight highly homologous variants made up a TCR beta motif that seemed to typify ankylosing spondylitis blood.

No antigen has been assigned to these receptors. Using its own MiXCR run on the 5' RACE reads, TCRdb lists one record per CDR3 protein. Counted here are under 850,000 distinct CDR3 sequences, around a fifth occurring once; the ten biggest clones make up about 20%. Sequencing was performed on blood, either unsorted or a sorted T cell fraction (not recorded which). These receptors were collected from a male donor with ankylosing spondylitis.

This clonotype was seen a few times. The rearrangement joins TRBV5-1 to TRBJ2-7, with D possibly being TRBD2 (5 bases). The CDR3 spans 14 residues. CDR1 SGHRS and CDR2 YFSETQ come from the germline V gene. The germline V and J ends were trimmed by 0 bases and 2 bases, with 9 bases remaining between them. The CDR3: CASSLGELAYEQYF. Here the CDR3 DNA reads TGCGCCAGCAGCTTGGGGGAGCTAGCCTACGAGCAGTACTTC.

The chain joins TRBV2 to TRBJ2-2; 7 bases fit TRBD2. Germline lookup yields CDR1 SNHLY and CDR2 FYNNEI. V lost 9 bases, J lost 8 bases, and 9 bases stayed unmatched. The CDR3 runs 13 residues. Here the CDR3 DNA reads TGTGCCAGAAGACCTACTAGCGTGGGGGAGCTGTTTTTT. It specifies CARRPTSVGELFF.

This clonotype was counted between two and nine times. The chain couples TRBV29-1 to TRBJ2-7; perhaps TRBD2 as D (7 bases). V was trimmed by 4 bases and J by 3 bases, leaving 16 bases between them. CDR3 length equals 14 residues. The germline gives CDR1 SQVTM, CDR2 ANQGSEA. DNA for the CDR3: TGCAGCGTTGCGGAGGGGGAGGGCCTCTACGAGCAGTACTTC. Amino acid sequence: CSVAEGEGLYEQYF.

In this sample, this clonotype turned up a few times. In nucleotides, the CDR3 is TGCGCCAGCAGCCAAGTTTCTAGCGGGGGGGCCGGGGAGCAGTTCTTC. It yields the protein CASSQVSSGGAGEQFF. The V gene is TRBV4-1, the J gene TRBJ2-1; TRBD2 matches at 12 bases. J lost 10 bases, V lost 1 base, and 8 bases had no gene match. Germline values: CDR1 MGHRA, CDR2 YSYEKL. This CDR3 region has 16 residues.

A few counts support this clonotype. The V gene is TRBV9, the J gene TRBJ2-1; tentative D call: TRBD1 (6 bases). Germline CDR1 and CDR2: SGDLS and YYNGEE. V lost 0 bases, J lost 7 bases, and 17 bases lay in between. The CDR3 loop spans 16 amino acids. CDR3 DNA: TGTGCCAGCAGCGTAGATGATCGCACAGGGTGGAATGAGCAGTTCTTC. Its protein product is CASSVDDRTGWNEQFF.

The table lists this clonotype with a count of one. Just one base apart from a much larger clone, this may be a read error. The chain uses TRBV12-3 or TRBV12-4 and TRBJ2-2, with 7 bases matching TRBD2. CDR3 size: 16 residues. This CDR3 reads CASRLGAGRLAGELFF. As DNA, the CDR3 is TGTGCCAGCAGGTTAGGAGCGGGGAGGCTTGCCGGGGAGCTGTTTTTT.

This chain uses TRBV12-3 or TRBV12-4 with TRBJ2-7; tentative D call: TRBD2 (5 bases). V was cut by 6 bases and J by 0 bases, with 9 bases left in between. The length of the CDR3 is 13 residues. The CDR3 nucleotides are TGTGCCAGCAGCCCGGGGTACTCCTACGAGCAGTACTTC. This encodes CASSPGYSYEQYF.

The chain recombines TRBV5-6 with TRBJ2-3; TRBD2 aligns across 8 bases. V lost 7 bases to trimming and J lost 0 bases; unmatched junction nucleotides: 7. This CDR3 has 15 amino acids. CDR1 is SGHDT and CDR2 is YYEEEE in the germline V gene. The CDR3 loop reads CASGPGGRSTDTQYF. Written as DNA, the CDR3 is TGTGCCAGCGGCCCGGGGGGGCGGAGCACAGATACGCAGTATTTT.

This clonotype has only a few counts. V and J are TRBV29-1 and TRBJ1-2; TRBD1 matches at 7 bases. CDR1 is SQVTM and CDR2 is ANQGSEA in the germline V gene. This CDR3 spans 12 amino acids. V gave up 2 bases and J gave up 8 bases; unmatched junction bases: 5. The CDR3 DNA follows: TGCAGCGTTGAATACAGGGGTGGAGGCTACACCTTC. Amino acids: CSVEYRGGGYTF.

The chain combines TRBV7-9 with TRBJ1-1; 9 positions agree with TRBD1. CDR3 length equals 14 residues. The germline V gene encodes CDR1 SEHNR and CDR2 FQNEAQ (reference sequence). Trimming at V came to 4 bases and at J to 6 bases, leaving 6 bases not matched to a gene. The CDR3 sequence is CASSYRGLDSEAFF. The CDR3 bases are TGTGCCAGCAGCTACAGGGGGCTGGATTCTGAAGCTTTCTTT.

In this sample, this clonotype turned up many times. The CDR3 DNA reads TGTGCCAGCAGTTTGAGGCGTGGCACAGATACGCAGTATTTT. This codes for CASSLRRGTDTQYF. V gene TRBV12-3 or TRBV12-4 combines with J gene TRBJ2-3; D remains ambiguous. V lost 3 bases, J lost 1 base, and 8 bases lay in between. There are 14 residues in the CDR3.

The genes are TRBV2 and TRBJ2-7, with 7 positions matching TRBD2. The CDR3 extends over 15 amino acids. Per germline, CDR1 SNHLY and CDR2 FYNNEI. V dropped 6 bases and J dropped 5; count of bases not matched to a gene: 13. In nucleotides, the CDR3 is TGTGCCAGCAGAGGTCCGGGACTACTTTTTGACGAGCAGTACTTC. This sequence encodes CASRGPGLLFDEQYF.

The genes are TRBV5-1 and TRBJ2-7, with D possibly matching TRBD1 (5 bases). CDR1 is SGHRS and CDR2 is YFSETQ in the germline V gene. V lost 4 bases, J lost 2 bases, and 13 bases lay in between. The CDR3 extends over 14 amino acids. In DNA form, the CDR3 reads TGCGCCAGCAGCGATTGGACAAGAGCCTACGAGCAGTACTTC. Protein sequence: CASSDWTRAYEQYF.

This clonotype has only a few counts. The chain has TRBV29-1 and TRBJ2-5; 7 nucleotides align to TRBD2. The CDR3 totals 14 residues. The V gene's germline CDR1 is SQVTM and CDR2 ANQGSEA. With V trimmed by 3 bases and J by 5 bases, 9 bases remained unmatched. The CDR3 is CSVERGSGGETQYF. In DNA form, the CDR3 reads TGCAGCGTTGAGCGCGGGAGTGGGGGTGAGACCCAGTACTTC. Together with reference TRBV29-1 and TRBJ2-5, the CDR3 gives the full variable domain: SAVISQKPSRDICQRGTSLTIQCQVDSQVTMMFWYRQQPGQSLTLIATANQGSEATYESGFVIDKFPISRPNLTFSTLTVSNMSPEDSSIYLCSVERGSGGETQYFGPGTRLLVL.

A few counts support this clonotype. V is TRBV25-1 and J is TRBJ1-6; D call uncertain. With 0 bases removed from V and 5 bases from J, the gap between germline ends came to 23 bases. CDR1 MGHDK and CDR2 SYGVNS come from the germline V gene. CDR3 length: 20 amino acids. The CDR3 here is CASSEYIVSGPWGDNSPLHF. CDR3 sequence (DNA): TGTGCCAGCAGTGAATATATCGTTAGTGGGCCCTGGGGTGATAATTCACCCCTCCACTTT.

The chain employs TRBV29-1 and TRBJ2-3; TRBD1 agrees at 8 bases. V gave up 4 bases and J gave up 2 bases; unmatched junction bases: 5. Germline V CDR1 and CDR2: SQVTM, ANQGSEA. The CDR3 is made up of 14 amino acids. The CDR3 nucleotides read TGCAGCGTTGTGGGCAGGGGGCCCACAGATACGCAGTATTTT. Protein: CSVVGRGPTDTQYF.

CDR3 loop: CASSLVPGGSSDTQYF. In DNA, the CDR3 is TGTGCCAGCAGCTTAGTTCCCGGGGGGAGTTCAGATACGCAGTATTTT. The V call is TRBV7-3, the J call TRBJ2-3; 7 bases map to TRBD2. CDR3 length equals 16 residues. V shed 2 bases and J 4 bases; nucleotides not matched to a gene: 9. The V gene's germline CDR1 is SGHTA and CDR2 FQGTGA.

Only a few counts were recorded for this clonotype. The CDR3 is CASSQGMATEAFF. As DNA, the CDR3 is TGTGCCAGCAGCCAAGGAATGGCCACTGAAGCTTTCTTT. The chain links TRBV3-1 to TRBJ1-1; D gene unclear. CDR3 length equals 13 residues. V lost 1 base, J lost 4 bases, and 7 bases lay in between. Germline V gene sequence: CDR1 LGHDT, CDR2 YNNKEL (reference sequence).